The 13 T cell receptor beta chains below all came from one sample that was sequenced in a study of T cell clonality in common variable immunodeficiency. The protocol was immunoSEQ multiplex PCR, while the TCRdb copy is restricted to in-frame clones and leaves out a portion. The record shows roughly 50,000 clones for this sample, with no singletons present. Sequencing was carried out using peripheral blood mononuclear cells. These receptors were taken from a person aged 18-70 years in good health.

Concerning this clone: The read stops 3 residues short of the end of the CDR3; the missing end is completed from the germline J gene. The chain couples TRBV5-4 to TRBJ2-1; the match to TRBD2 covers 13 bases. The CDR3 contains 16 residues. V lost 5 bases to trimming and J lost 4 bases; unmatched junction nucleotides: 6. Germline V CDR1 and CDR2: SGHNT, YYREEE (reference sequence). CDR3 amino acids: CASSVGLAGVYNEQFF. The CDR3 bases that were read are TGTGCCAGCAGTGTAGGACTAGCGGGAGTTTACAATGAG.

This clone has a count of ten or more. The CDR3 end lies 3 residues beyond the end of the read and is filled in from the germline J gene. This sequence joins TRBV5-1 and TRBJ2-2, with TRBD2 matching 10 bases. The germline V gene has CDR1 SGHRS and CDR2 YFSETQ. This CDR3 contains 18 residues. V dropped 4 bases and J dropped 3; count of bases not matched to a gene: 12. This chain's CDR3 is CASSRKASGSLDTGELFF. The DNA read from the CDR3 is TGCGCCAGCAGCCGGAAGGCTAGCGGGAGTTTAGACACCGGGGAG.

This clone was seen only a few times. The CDR3 sequence is CASSQRSGRHNEQFF. Incomplete CDR3 DNA: TGTGCCAGCAGCCAAAGGAGCGGGAGGCACAATGAG. This sequence joins TRBV13 and TRBJ2-1; 9 nucleotides match TRBD2. The sequence runs out 3 residues before the end of the CDR3; the remainder is reconstructed from the germline J gene. Per germline, CDR1 PRHDT and CDR2 FYEKMQ (reference sequence). V dropped 5 bases and J dropped 5; count of bases not matched to a gene: 7. The CDR3 is made up of 15 amino acids.

This clone occurred a few times. The read ends 3 residues before the CDR3 terminus; that terminus is restored from the germline J gene. The chain couples TRBV11-3 to TRBJ2-1; 9 bases are a match to TRBD2. With V trimmed by 5 bases and J by 9 bases, 5 bases remained unmatched. CDR1 and CDR2 from the germline V gene are SGHNT and YENEEA. The CDR3 sequence is 13 residues long. The CDR3 loop reads CASSPRTSAEQFF. The covered CDR3 bases are TGTGCCAGCAGCCCCAGGACTAGCGCTGAG. Combining the CDR3 with reference TRBV11-3 and TRBJ2-1 gives the whole variable domain EAGVVQSPRYKIIEKKQPVAFWCNPISGHNTLYWYLQNLGQGPELLIRYENEEAVDDSQLPKDRFSAERLKGVDSTLKIQPAELGDSAVYLCASSPRTSAEQFFGPGTRLTVL.

This clone has ten or more counts. The CDR3 goes on 3 residues after the read ends, and that part is filled in from the germline J gene. The chain is built from TRBV23-1 and TRBJ2-7; maybe TRBD1 (6 bases). TRBV23-1 is assigned to the ORF class and has an uncertain function. The V gene lost 2 bases and the J gene lost 3 bases, with 14 bases spanning the gap. The CDR3 consists of 15 residues. CDR3 protein: CASSQGPGQNYEQYF. The CDR3 DNA, read in part, is TGCGCCAGCAGTCAAGGGCCCGGACAGAACTACGAG.

The table lists this clone with many counts. The sequence runs out 3 residues before the end of the CDR3; the remainder is reconstructed from the germline J gene. This chain connects TRBV30 to TRBJ2-1, with 9 bases matching TRBD2. The germline V gene encodes CDR1 GTSNPN and CDR2 SVGIG (reference sequence). There are 14 residues in the CDR3. J gave up 7 bases and V 2 bases, and 6 bases lay outside the gene matches. CDR3 sequence: CAWSSGTSRNEQFF. The sequenced part of the CDR3 DNA is TGTGCCTGGAGTTCCGGGACTAGCAGGAATGAG.

Ten or more counts support this clone. The read comes to an end 3 residues before the CDR3 does, leaving the germline J gene to fill in the end. This chain links TRBV30 with TRBJ1-1, with D perhaps matching TRBD1 (6 bases). CDR1 is GTSNPN, CDR2 SVGIG, per germline (reference sequence). The CDR3 is 12 amino acids. The ends were cut back, 4 bases at V and 5 bases at J, with 11 bases in the middle. The CDR3 loop reads CAWTTGYTEAFF. The sequenced CDR3 bases are TGTGCCTGGACAACAGGGTATACTGAA.

Details on this clone: The read comes to an end 3 residues before the CDR3 does, leaving the germline J gene to fill in the end. V usage is TRBV5-1 and J usage is TRBJ1-4, with 9 bases identical to TRBD1. J lost 8 bases, V lost 2 bases, and 4 bases had no gene match. CDR1 SGHRS and CDR2 YFSETQ come from the germline V gene. This CDR3 region has 14 residues. Partial CDR3 DNA: TGCGCCAGCAGCTTAGGGACAGGGACCGAAAAA. Translated, it gives CASSLGTGTEK. The entire CDR3 protein reads CASSLGTGTEKLFF.

With regard to this clone: The read ends 3 residues before the CDR3 terminus; that terminus is restored from the germline J gene. The chain combines TRBV6-2 or TRBV6-3 with TRBJ1-3; D remains ambiguous. Trimming pared 1 base from V and 0 bases from J, leaving 4 bases between. Germline values: CDR1 MNHEY, CDR2 SVGEGT. This CDR3 region has 14 residues. The CDR3 spells CASSYLRSGNTIYF. Partial CDR3 DNA: TGTGCCAGCAGTTACTTGCGCTCTGGAAACACC.

Details on this clone: The read terminates 3 residues ahead of where the CDR3 ends, so the germline J gene completes it. V is TRBV30 and J is TRBJ2-5, with D possibly TRBD1 on 6 matching bases. V was clipped by 4 bases and J by 1 base, with 16 bases between them. CDR1 is GTSNPN, CDR2 SVGIG, per germline (reference sequence). The CDR3 sequence is 15 residues long. CDR3 DNA (partial): TGTGCCTGGACCTTGACAGGCCGGTGCCAAGAGACC. Protein: CAWTLTGRCQET. The whole CDR3 protein reads CAWTLTGRCQETQYF.

This clone was recorded at least ten times. From the germline J gene comes the end of the CDR3, since the read stops 3 residues before it. This rearrangement joins TRBV20-1 to TRBJ2-3; tentative D call: TRBD2 (6 bases). V gave up 6 bases and J gave up 0 bases, with 22 bases separating them. From germline, CDR1 is DFQATT and CDR2 SNEGSKA (reference sequence). This CDR3 has 17 residues. The CDR3: CSANSGDFASSTDTQYF. The CDR3 DNA, read in part, is TGCAGTGCCAATAGTGGGGACTTCGCCTCTAGCACAGATACG.

A word on this clone: The read stops 3 residues short of the end of the CDR3; the missing end is completed from the germline J gene. V and J are TRBV29-1 and TRBJ2-5; TRBD2 aligns across 7 bases. The CDR3 has 13 residues. After removal of 3 bases from V and 5 bases from J, the junction contained 6 bases not matched to a gene. Germline V gene lookup returns CDR1 SQVTM and CDR2 ANQGSEA. The CDR3 DNA, read in part, is TGCAGCGTTGACCTCTGGGAGGGGGAGACC. Translation gives CSVDLWEGET. The whole CDR3 sequence is CSVDLWEGETQYF. Drawing the rest from reference TRBV29-1 and TRBJ2-5, the complete variable domain is SAVISQKPSRDICQRGTSLTIQCQVDSQVTMMFWYRQQPGQSLTLIATANQGSEATYESGFVIDKFPISRPNLTFSTLTVSNMSPEDSSIYLCSVDLWEGETQYFGPGTRLLVL.

This clone was counted between two and nine times. The DNA ends 3 residues before the CDR3 does, and the rest of the CDR3 is filled in from the germline J gene. V usage is TRBV7-9 and J usage is TRBJ1-1; D remains unclear. Germline V lookup: CDR1 SEHNR, CDR2 FQNEAQ (reference sequence). This CDR3 comprises 12 residues. V lost 3 bases and J 3 bases, leaving 5 bases between the germline ends. CDR3 amino acids: CASSFLYTEAFF. CDR3 DNA (partial): TGTGCCAGCAGCTTCCTTTACACTGAA. Based on the CDR3 plus reference TRBV7-9 and TRBJ1-1, the full variable domain is DTGVSQNPRHKITKRGQNVTFRCDPISEHNRLYWYRQTLGQGPEFLTYFQNEAQLEKSRLLSDRFSAERPKGSFSTLEIQRTEQGDSAMYLCASSFLYTEAFFGQGTRLTVV.